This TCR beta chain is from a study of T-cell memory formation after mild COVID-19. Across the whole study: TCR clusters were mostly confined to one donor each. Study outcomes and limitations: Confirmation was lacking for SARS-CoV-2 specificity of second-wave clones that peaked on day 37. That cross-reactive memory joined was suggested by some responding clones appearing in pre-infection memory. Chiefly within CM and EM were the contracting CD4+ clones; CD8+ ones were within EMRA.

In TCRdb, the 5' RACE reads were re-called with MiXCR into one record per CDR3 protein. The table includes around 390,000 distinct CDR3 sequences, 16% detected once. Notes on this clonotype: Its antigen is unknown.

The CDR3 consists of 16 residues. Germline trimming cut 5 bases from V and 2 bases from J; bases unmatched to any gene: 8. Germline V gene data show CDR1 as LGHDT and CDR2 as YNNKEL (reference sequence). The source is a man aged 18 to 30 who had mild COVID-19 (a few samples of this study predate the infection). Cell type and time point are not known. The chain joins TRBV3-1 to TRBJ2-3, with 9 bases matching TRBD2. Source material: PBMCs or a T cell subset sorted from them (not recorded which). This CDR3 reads CASSFRLAGTTDTQYF. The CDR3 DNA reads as TGTGCCAGCAGCTTTCGCCTAGCGGGGACCACAGATACGCAGTATTTT.